The 26 T cell receptor beta chains reported below all come from one sample, sequenced in a study of blood T cell repertoires in COVID-19. The table came from immunoSEQ multiplex PCR; TCRdb's copy has only in-frame clones and leaves some out. The sample consists of over 350,000 clones, roughly 88% of them appearing once. Material for sequencing was PBMCs or T cells enriched from blood (not recorded which). The source is a woman aged 30 to 39 with acute COVID-19.

J is TRBJ1-1 and V is TRBV5-1; weak D call: TRBD1 (5 bases). Deletions cut 0 bases from V and 2 bases from J, with 11 bases between. This CDR3 has 15 residues. Germline values: CDR1 SGHRS, CDR2 YFSETQ. The CDR3 DNA is TGCGCCAGCAGCTTGGTGGGGCTAGAAAACACTGAAGCTTTCTTT. It codes for CASSLVGLENTEAFF.

This chain uses TRBV4-3 with TRBJ2-1, with 10 bases matching TRBD1. The CDR3 sequence is 18 residues long. The V gene's germline CDR1 is LGHNA and CDR2 YSLEER. V shed 1 base and J 8 bases; nucleotides not matched to a gene: 14. The CDR3 sequence is CASSQGDLTGGFLDEQFF. CDR3 bases: TGCGCCAGCAGCCAAGGGGACTTGACAGGGGGCTTTCTGGATGAGCAGTTCTTC.

This chain connects TRBV21-1 to TRBJ2-3; the tabulated D call, TRBD2, remains unverified against the DNA. TRBV21-1 has pseudogene status. The CDR3 is 18 amino acids. CDR3 protein: CASSQSPGTLLQADTQYF. Written as DNA, the CDR3 is TGTGCCAGCAGCCAATCCCCCGGGACTCTTCTGCAAGCAGATACGCAGTATTTT.

This chain uses TRBV18 with TRBJ1-2; D remains unclear. The CDR3 totals 14 residues. The germline V gene has CDR1 KGHSH and CDR2 LQKENI. The V end was cut by 4 bases, the J end by 6 bases, with 15 bases between. The CDR3 nucleotides read TGTGCCAGCTCACGGATCGGGGAGATGGATGGCTACACCTTC. This translates into CASSRIGEMDGYTF.

This chain uses TRBV18 with TRBJ1-2, with 7 bases that match TRBD1. The CDR3 has 18 amino acids. Trimming at V came to 3 bases and at J to 0 bases, leaving 13 bases not matched to a gene. Germline V CDR1 and CDR2: KGHSH, LQKENI. CDR3 in amino acids: CASSPLSPGQTTNYGYTF. The CDR3 DNA follows: TGTGCCAGCTCACCGCTATCGCCGGGACAGACTACTAACTATGGCTACACCTTC.

The rearrangement joins TRBV9 to TRBJ2-5; tentative D call: TRBD1 (5 bases). CDR1 and CDR2 (germline): SGDLS, YYNGEE. This CDR3 has 15 amino acids. Trimming removed 5 bases at V and 5 bases at J, with 19 bases between. CDR3 nucleotide sequence: TGTGCCAGCAGTGCCTGGTCGGGCAGGGCTGAGACCCAGTACTTC. It yields the protein CASSAWSGRAETQYF. The variable domain in full, completed from reference TRBV9 and TRBJ2-5, reads DSGVTQTPKHLITATGQRVTLRCSPRSGDLSVYWYQQSLDQGLQFLIQYYNGEERAKGNILERFSAQQFPDLHSELNLSSLELGDSALYFCASSAWSGRAETQYFGPGTRLLVL.

As regards this clone: Other DNA variants within this sample encode the same CDR3. The chain links TRBV6-1 to TRBJ1-2; 7 bases are shared with TRBD1. Trimming removed 1 base from V and 5 bases from J; junction bases left unmatched: 1. CDR3 size: 13 residues. Per the germline V gene, CDR1 is MNHNS and CDR2 is SASEGT. CDR3 sequence reads: CASSEGRGYGYTF. The CDR3, as DNA: TGTGCCAGCAGTGAAGGCAGGGGGTATGGCTACACCTTC.

This sequence joins TRBV30 and TRBJ2-5; 7 nucleotides agree with TRBD1. The V gene end was trimmed by 0 bases and the J gene end by 5 bases; junction bases not matched to a gene: 9. Germline V gives CDR1 GTSNPN, CDR2 SVGIG (reference sequence). The CDR3 is made up of 15 amino acids. DNA of the CDR3: TGTGCCTGGAGTGTAGTCCGAGGGGGCCGGGAGACCCAGTACTTC. The encoded protein is CAWSVVRGGRETQYF.

The chain carries TRBV6-6 and TRBJ1-4, with D hard to call. Germline-derived CDR1 and CDR2 are MNHNY and SVGAGI (reference sequence). The CDR3 contains 16 residues. Trimming pared 3 bases from V and 5 bases from J, leaving 16 bases between. In nucleotides, the CDR3 is TGTGCCAGCAGTTATGGAGAGAGCAGCTTAAATGAAAAACTGTTTTTT. This translates into CASSYGESSLNEKLFF.

The chain joins TRBV19 to TRBJ1-2; D is undetermined. This CDR3 region has 13 residues. Trimming removed 3 bases from V and 8 bases from J, with 13 bases in between. In germline, CDR1 is LNHDA, CDR2 SQIVND (reference sequence). CDR3 DNA sequence: TGTGCCAGTAGTATTACGGGGTTTGTGGGCTACACCTTC. Translation gives CASSITGFVGYTF.

The J gene is TRBJ2-1, the V gene TRBV4-1; 7 positions match TRBD1. Germline V CDR1 and CDR2: MGHRA, YSYEKL. Trimming at V came to 4 bases and at J to 3 bases, leaving 6 bases not matched to a gene. The CDR3 totals 15 residues. In DNA form, the CDR3 reads TGCGCCAGCAGCCGGGAGACAGGGAGCTACAATGAGCAGTTCTTC. Protein: CASSRETGSYNEQFF.

V and J are TRBV30 and TRBJ2-1; 9 bases are shared with TRBD2. The CDR3 covers 15 residues. The germline CDR1 and CDR2 sequences are GTSNPN and SVGIG (reference sequence). The trim removed 3 bases at V and 11 bases at J, leaving 14 bases unmatched. The CDR3: CAWRTIKRGDPQQFF. CDR3 bases: TGTGCCTGGAGGACTATAAAGCGGGGGGACCCGCAGCAGTTCTTC. Full variable domain (missing parts from reference TRBV30 and TRBJ2-1): SQTIHQWPATLVQPVGSPLSLECTVEGTSNPNLYWYRQAAGRGLQLLFYSVGIGQISSEVPQNLSASRPQDRQFILSSKKLLLSDSGFYLCAWRTIKRGDPQQFFGPGTRLTVL.

The J gene is TRBJ2-2, the V gene TRBV5-1, with 8 nucleotides matching TRBD1. The V gene's germline CDR1 is SGHRS and CDR2 YFSETQ. This CDR3 has 16 residues. V was pared by 4 bases and J by 4 bases, with 9 bases of the junction left unmatched. The CDR3 DNA reads TGCGCCAGCAGCACCCCCCTGACAGGGGCCACCGGGGAGCTGTTTTTT. Its protein product is CASSTPLTGATGELFF.

This clone occurred a few times. The chain links TRBV5-1 to TRBJ1-6, with D possibly being TRBD1 (5 bases). The CDR3 runs 15 residues. V was clipped by 5 bases and J by 6 bases, with 15 bases between them. Germline CDR1 and CDR2: SGHRS and YFSETQ. CDR3 protein: CASRDMTGVNSPLHF. CDR3 coding DNA: TGCGCCAGCAGGGACATGACTGGGGTTAATTCACCCCTCCACTTT.

As to this clone: This same CDR3 is encoded by further DNA sequences in the sample. V and J are TRBV9 and TRBJ1-2; D is possibly TRBD1 (6 bases). CDR3 size: 14 residues. The V gene's germline CDR1 is SGDLS and CDR2 YYNGEE. The ends were cut back, 0 bases at V and 4 bases at J, with 10 bases in the middle. The CDR3 DNA reads TGTGCCAGCAGCGTAGGGGGGCAAGGCTATGGCTACACCTTC. It specifies CASSVGGQGYGYTF.

The chain is built from TRBV9 and TRBJ2-3; TRBD2 matches 14 bases. The germline gives CDR1 SGDLS, CDR2 YYNGEE. The J segment lost 6 bases and the V segment lost 0 bases, leaving 6 bases of the junction unmatched. This CDR3 has 17 residues. The CDR3 nucleotides read TGTGCCAGCAGCGTAGAGCAGACTAGCGGGGGGGCTGATACGCAGTATTTT. As protein: CASSVEQTSGGADTQYF.

The chain has TRBV24-1 and TRBJ2-5, with D possibly being TRBD2 (6 bases). Germline V gene data show CDR1 as KGHDR and CDR2 as SFDVKD. CDR3 length equals 16 residues. V lost 5 bases to trimming and J lost 2 bases, with 17 bases between them. CDR3 amino acids: CATSASRGWGQETQYF. CDR3 sequence (DNA): TGTGCCACCAGTGCATCCCGGGGGTGGGGTCAAGAGACCCAGTACTTC.

The chain recombines TRBV28 with TRBJ2-7; 8 bases line up with TRBD2. With 3 bases clipped from V and 5 bases from J, the junction kept 9 bases outside the gene matches. CDR3 size: 15 residues. CDR1 is MDHEN and CDR2 is SYDVKM in the germline V gene. The CDR3: CASSFFGRGAHEQYF. The CDR3 DNA is TGTGCCAGCAGTTTTTTCGGGCGGGGGGCCCACGAGCAGTACTTC.

The chain has TRBV2 and TRBJ1-5; D is unclear. V was cut by 6 bases and J by 1 base, with 7 bases left in between. The CDR3 contains 13 residues. Germline CDR1 and CDR2: SNHLY and FYNNEI. This CDR3 reads CASRRQSNQPQHF. The CDR3 DNA follows: TGTGCCAGCAGGCGGCAGAGCAATCAGCCCCAGCATTTT. Full variable domain (remainder filled in from reference TRBV2 and TRBJ1-5): EPEVTQTPSHQVTQMGQEVILRCVPISNHLYFYWYRQILGQKVEFLVSFYNNEISEKSEIFDDQFSVERPDGSNFTLKIRSTKLEDSAMYFCASRRQSNQPQHFGDGTRLSIL.

The V and J genes are TRBV27 and TRBJ2-7, with unresolved D. Trimming took 5 bases from V and 0 from J, leaving 8 bases between them. Germline-derived CDR1 and CDR2 are MNHEY and SMNVEV (reference sequence). CDR3 length equals 13 residues. As DNA, the CDR3 is TGTGCCAGCAGTCCAGGAATCTCCTACGAGCAGTACTTC. It specifies CASSPGISYEQYF.

The chain couples TRBV9 to TRBJ1-3, with a weak D call TRBD1 (5 bases). The V end was cut by 0 bases, the J end by 2 bases, with 12 bases between. Germline CDR1 and CDR2: SGDLS and YYNGEE. The CDR3 runs to 16 residues. DNA of the CDR3: TGTGCCAGCAGCGTAGCCATCGGGGGGGCTGGAAACACCATATATTTT. Its protein is CASSVAIGGAGNTIYF.

The genes are TRBV11-2 and TRBJ2-3, with 8 bases aligning to TRBD1. The trim removed 3 bases at V and 1 base at J, leaving 0 bases unmatched. The germline V gene encodes CDR1 SGHAT and CDR2 FQNNGV. The CDR3 runs to 14 residues. The CDR3 sequence is CASSLDRGTDTQYF. CDR3 coding DNA: TGTGCCAGCAGCTTGGACAGGGGCACAGATACGCAGTATTTT.

V gene TRBV5-1 combines with J gene TRBJ1-2, with a tentative D call TRBD1 (5 bases). Trimming stripped 3 bases from V and 0 bases from J, with 9 bases between. The CDR3 sequence is 14 residues long. Germline CDR1 is SGHRS and CDR2 is YFSETQ. CDR3 protein: CASSYRDSNYGYTF. The CDR3 region has the DNA TGCGCCAGCAGCTACCGGGACTCTAACTATGGCTACACCTTC.

The rearrangement links TRBV10-1 to TRBJ2-7; D gene unclear. Per the germline V gene, CDR1 is WNHNN and CDR2 is SYGVQD (reference sequence). The CDR3 extends over 13 amino acids. Trimming left V 3 bases short and J 3 bases short, with 9 bases between. The CDR3 here is CASSDVRFYEQYF. In DNA form, the CDR3 reads TGCGCCAGCAGTGACGTCAGATTCTACGAGCAGTACTTC.

The sample holds a few counts of this clone. CDR3: CASSPRTGYNEKLFF. CDR3 coding DNA: TGTGCCAGCAGCCCTCGGACAGGGTATAATGAAAAACTGTTTTTT. The gene calls are TRBV7-2 and TRBJ1-4; TRBD1 matches at 8 bases. CDR1 is SGHTA and CDR2 is FQGNSA in the germline V gene. Trimming cost V 5 bases and J 4 bases; bases outside gene matches: 6. CDR3 length: 15 residues.

This clone turned up a few times. The chain carries TRBV12-3 or TRBV12-4 and TRBJ1-2; D perhaps matches TRBD1 (6 bases). The length of the CDR3 is 13 residues. The V end was cut by 4 bases, the J end by 7 bases, with 13 bases between. The CDR3 DNA reads as TGTGCCAGCAGTTCTAGCCACAGGGCTGGCTACACCTTC. Its translation is CASSSSHRAGYTF.